This T cell receptor (beta chain) was profiled in a study of healthy donors' naive CD4 and CD8 T cells. Study background: TCR alpha primers covered all functional IMGT alpha gene variants.

Each TCR library used roughly 510 ng of total RNA and a linear amplification protocol. TCRdb itself ran the reads through MiXCR, one entry per CDR3 protein. The sample yields some 190,000 distinct CDR3 sequences, over 60% seen once. There are 14 residues in the CDR3. Germline values: CDR1 MNHEY, CDR2 SMNVEV (reference sequence). V lost 5 bases to trimming and J lost 1 base, with 9 bases between them. Sample: naive CD4+ and CD8+ T cells sorted from blood, pooled from several donors. The gene calls are TRBV27 and TRBJ1-5; D gene uncertain. The receptor's source is a pool of human donors in good health; the sample pools cells from several healthy donors. In DNA form, the CDR3 reads TGTGCCAGCAGTGGGCTGGAGAGCAATCAGCCCCAGCATTTT. It yields the protein CASSGLESNQPQHF.